This TCR beta chain was recorded in a study of CD8 T cells in ankylosing spondylitis. J was trimmed by 6 bases and V by 6 bases; bases with no gene match: 9. Germline V gene sequence: CDR1 MNHEY, CDR2 SVGAGI. The CDR3 sequence is 15 residues long. TCRdb re-derived calls from the 5' RACE reads in MiXCR, one entry per CDR3 protein. The sample consists of around 230,000 distinct CDR3 sequences, 8% to 9.5% of them appearing once. This clonotype was picked up many times. The specimen was blood, either unsorted or a sorted T cell fraction (not recorded which). This TCR came from a male donor with ankylosing spondylitis or in good health (not recorded which). This chain connects TRBV6-5 to TRBJ2-1; 9 bases agree with TRBD1. CDR3 nucleotide sequence: TGTGCCAGCAGGTACCCCGGGACAGGGAGCAATGAGCAGTTCTTC. It translates to CASRYPGTGSNEQFF.